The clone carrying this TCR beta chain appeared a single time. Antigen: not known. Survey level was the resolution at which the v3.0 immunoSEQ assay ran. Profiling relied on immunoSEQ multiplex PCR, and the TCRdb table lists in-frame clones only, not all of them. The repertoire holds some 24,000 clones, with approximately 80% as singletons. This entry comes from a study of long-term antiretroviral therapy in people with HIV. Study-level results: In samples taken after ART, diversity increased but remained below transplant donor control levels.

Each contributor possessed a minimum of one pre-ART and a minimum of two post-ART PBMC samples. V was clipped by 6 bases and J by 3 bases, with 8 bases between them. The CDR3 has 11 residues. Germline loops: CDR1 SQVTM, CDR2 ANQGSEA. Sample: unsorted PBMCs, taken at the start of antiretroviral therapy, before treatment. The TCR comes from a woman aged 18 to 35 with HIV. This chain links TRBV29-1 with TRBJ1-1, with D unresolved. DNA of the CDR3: TGCAGCGTCAAAGGTGACACTGAAGCTTTCTTT. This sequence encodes CSVKGDTEAFF.